This paragraph covers one TCR beta chain sequence. Sequencing was performed with immunoSEQ multiplex PCR; in TCRdb, only in-frame clones are kept and a portion is missing. The data contain almost 55,000 clones, around 94% of them seen just once; the ten biggest clones take up roughly 0.22%. This sample was taken from a study of technical replicates of blood from several donors. V shed 4 bases and J shed 5 bases, with 15 bases lying between them. The germline CDR1 and CDR2 sequences are SGHTA and FQGNSA. CDR3 size: 15 residues. What was sequenced was T cells isolated from PBMCs. This TCR was recovered from a human donor in good health. The rearrangement links TRBV7-2 to TRBJ1-5; no clear D gene. CDR3 amino acids: CASSSGGRLHQPQHF. CDR3 nucleotides: TGTGCCAGCAGCTCCGGAGGCCGATTACATCAGCCCCAGCATTTT.